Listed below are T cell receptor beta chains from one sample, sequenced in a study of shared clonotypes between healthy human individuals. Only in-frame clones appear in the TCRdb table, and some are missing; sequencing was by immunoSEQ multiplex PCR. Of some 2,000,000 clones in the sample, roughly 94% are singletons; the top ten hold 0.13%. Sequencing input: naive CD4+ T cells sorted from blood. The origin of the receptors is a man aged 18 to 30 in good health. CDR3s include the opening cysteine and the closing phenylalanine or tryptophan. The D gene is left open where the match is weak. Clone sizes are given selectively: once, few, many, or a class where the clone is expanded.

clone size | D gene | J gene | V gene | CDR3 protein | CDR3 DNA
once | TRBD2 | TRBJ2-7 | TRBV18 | CASSPPVGRTSGSPSYEQYF | TGTGCCAGCTCACCTCCTGTAGGCAGGACTAGCGGGAGCCCTTCCTACGAGCAGTACTTC
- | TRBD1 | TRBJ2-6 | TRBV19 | CASSRGGQALSGANVLTF | TGTGCCAGTAGTCGTGGGGGACAGGCACTCTCTGGGGCCAACGTCCTGACTTTC
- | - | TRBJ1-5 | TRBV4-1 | CASSQEIGISNQPQHF | TGCGCCAGCAGCCAAGAAATAGGAATTAGCAATCAGCCCCAGCATTTT
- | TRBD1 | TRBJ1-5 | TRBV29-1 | CSVRQGGNQPQHF | TGCAGCGTTAGACAGGGTGGCAATCAGCCCCAGCATTTT
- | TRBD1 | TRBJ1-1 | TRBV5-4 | CASSLMGQGAFEAFF | TGTGCCAGCAGCTTGATGGGACAGGGGGCTTTTGAAGCTTTCTTT
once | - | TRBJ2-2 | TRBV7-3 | CASSPGRMNTGELFF | TGTGCCAGCAGCCCCGGACGGATGAACACCGGGGAGCTGTTTTTT
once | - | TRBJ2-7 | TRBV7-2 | CASSLGVEQYF | TGTGCCAGCAGCTTAGGAGTCGAGCAGTACTTC
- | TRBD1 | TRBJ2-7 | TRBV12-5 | CASGLLTGGDYEQYF | TGTGCTAGTGGTTTGTTAACAGGGGGTGACTACGAGCAGTACTTC
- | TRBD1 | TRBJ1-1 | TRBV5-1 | CASSSGTENTEAFF | TGCGCCAGCAGCAGCGGGACAGAGAACACTGAAGCTTTCTTT
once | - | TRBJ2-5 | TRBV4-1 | CASSQDFITTETQYF | TGCGCCAGCAGCCAAGACTTCATAACGACGGAGACCCAGTACTTC
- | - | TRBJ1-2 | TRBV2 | CASNRVGRGYTF | TGTGCCAGTAACAGGGTGGGTAGGGGCTACACCTTC
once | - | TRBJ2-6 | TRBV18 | CASSPSGANVLTF | TGTGCCAGCTCACCGTCTGGGGCCAACGTCCTGACTTTC
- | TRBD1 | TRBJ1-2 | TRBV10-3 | CAISPGTGGQNYGYTF | TGTGCCATCAGTCCCGGGACAGGGGGCCAGAACTATGGCTACACCTTC
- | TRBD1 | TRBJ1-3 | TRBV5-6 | CASTLGGWGNTIYF | TGTGCCAGCACCCTAGGGGGCTGGGGAAACACCATATATTTT
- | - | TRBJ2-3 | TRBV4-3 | CASSQDRTSTDTQYF | TGCGCCAGCAGCCAAGATCGGACAAGCACAGATACGCAGTATTTT
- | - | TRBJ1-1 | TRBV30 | CAWSVGPSNTEAFF | TGTGCCTGGAGTGTAGGACCGTCGAACACTGAAGCTTTCTTT
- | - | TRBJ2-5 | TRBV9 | CASSVGASRAETQYF | TGTGCCAGCAGCGTTGGTGCTAGCCGTGCGGAGACCCAGTACTTC
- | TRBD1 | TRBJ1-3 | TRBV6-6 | CASSAGTGAGNTIYF | TGTGCCAGCAGTGCCGGGACAGGGGCTGGAAACACCATATATTTT
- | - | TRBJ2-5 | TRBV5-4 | CASSLGHPQETQYF | TGTGCCAGCAGCTTGGGACACCCACAAGAGACCCAGTACTTC
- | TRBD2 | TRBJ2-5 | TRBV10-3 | CAITASGGPTETQYF | TGTGCCATCACGGCTAGCGGGGGCCCCACAGAGACCCAGTACTTC
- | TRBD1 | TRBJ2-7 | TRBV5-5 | CASSFLGTGNYEQYF | TGTGCCAGCAGCTTTTTAGGGACAGGGAACTACGAGCAGTACTTC
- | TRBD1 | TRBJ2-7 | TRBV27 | CASSPRTGGYEQYF | TGTGCCAGCAGTCCTAGGACAGGGGGCTACGAGCAGTACTTC
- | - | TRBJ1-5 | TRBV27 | CASSRGSPGASHYSNQPQHF | TGTGCCAGCAGTCGCGGCTCTCCGGGGGCGAGCCATTATAGCAATCAGCCCCAGCATTTT
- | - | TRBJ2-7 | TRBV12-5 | CASGLDGKLRSEGSYEQYF | TGTGCTAGTGGTTTGGACGGAAAACTCCGGTCCGAAGGCTCCTACGAGCAGTACTTC
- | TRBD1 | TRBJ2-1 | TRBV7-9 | CASSLTQGALDNEQFF | TGTGCCAGCAGCTTAACCCAGGGGGCGCTAGACAATGAGCAGTTCTTC
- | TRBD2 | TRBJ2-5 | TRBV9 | CASSPQLAGETQYF | TGTGCCAGCAGCCCCCAACTAGCGGGAGAGACCCAGTACTTC
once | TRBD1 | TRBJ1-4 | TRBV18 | CASSPQDRDEKLFF | TGTGCCAGCTCACCCCAGGACAGGGATGAAAAACTGTTTTTT
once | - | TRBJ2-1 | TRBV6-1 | CASRRGDSYNEQFF | TGTGCCAGCAGGAGGGGGGACAGCTACAATGAGCAGTTCTTC
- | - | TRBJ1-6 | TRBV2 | CASSEREGRTNSPLHF | TGTGCCAGCAGTGAACGGGAGGGGAGGACCAATTCACCCCTCCACTTT
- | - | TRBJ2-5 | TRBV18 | CASSPSGSQETQYF | TGTGCCAGCTCACCGTCCGGATCCCAAGAGACCCAGTACTTC
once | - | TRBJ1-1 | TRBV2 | CASSPRGNTEAFF | TGTGCCAGCAGTCCCAGAGGGAACACTGAAGCTTTCTTT